This T cell receptor beta chain derives from a study of blood T cells in healthy people across ages. The CDR3 has 13 amino acids. CDR1 and CDR2 from the germline V gene are DFQATT and SNEGSKA (reference sequence). Primers used in a second PCR of roughly 6 to 11 cycles were a sample-barcoded 5' primer and a J-beta primer mix. TCRdb analysed the 5' RACE reads with MiXCR anew, one entry per CDR3 protein. This sample has roughly 800,000 distinct CDR3 sequences; nearly 60% occur once, and the top ten carry approximately 21%. This clonotype turned up a few times. Ten milliliters of peripheral blood were drawn from each donor into EDTA-treated tubes.

This chain links TRBV20-1 with TRBJ2-7, with TRBD2 as a possible D gene (5 bases). The assigned J gene may be wrong: the sequence end matches TRBJ2-5 better. Sequenced material: blood. The clonotype was recovered from a man younger than 40 in good health. The CDR3 DNA sequence: TGCAGTGCTACCGGGAAAGACTTACGGACCCAGTACTTC. As protein: CSATGKDLRTQYF.